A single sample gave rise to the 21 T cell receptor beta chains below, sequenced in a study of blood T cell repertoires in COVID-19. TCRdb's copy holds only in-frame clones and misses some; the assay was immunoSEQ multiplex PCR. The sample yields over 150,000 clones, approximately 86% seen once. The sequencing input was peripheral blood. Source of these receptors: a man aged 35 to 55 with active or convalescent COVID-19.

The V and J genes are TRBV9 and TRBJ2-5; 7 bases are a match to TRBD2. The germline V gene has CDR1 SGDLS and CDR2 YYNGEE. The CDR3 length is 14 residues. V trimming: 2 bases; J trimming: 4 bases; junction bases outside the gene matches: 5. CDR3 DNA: TGTGCCAGCAGCGTTGGACTAGAGAGAGAGACCCAGTACTTC. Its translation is CASSVGLERETQYF.

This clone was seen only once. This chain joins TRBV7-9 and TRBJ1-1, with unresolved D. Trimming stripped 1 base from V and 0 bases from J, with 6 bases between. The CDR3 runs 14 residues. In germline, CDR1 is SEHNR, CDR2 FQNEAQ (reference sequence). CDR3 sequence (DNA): TGTGCCAGCAGCTTAGTTTCCGTGAACACTGAAGCTTTCTTT. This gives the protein CASSLVSVNTEAFF.

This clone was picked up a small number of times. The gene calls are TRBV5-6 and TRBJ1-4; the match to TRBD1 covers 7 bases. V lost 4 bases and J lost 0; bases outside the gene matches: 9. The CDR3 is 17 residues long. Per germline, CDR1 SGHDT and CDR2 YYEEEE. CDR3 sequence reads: CASSLGTAKSTNEKLFF. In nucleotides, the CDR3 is TGTGCCAGCAGCCTCGGGACAGCGAAATCAACTAATGAAAAACTGTTTTTT.

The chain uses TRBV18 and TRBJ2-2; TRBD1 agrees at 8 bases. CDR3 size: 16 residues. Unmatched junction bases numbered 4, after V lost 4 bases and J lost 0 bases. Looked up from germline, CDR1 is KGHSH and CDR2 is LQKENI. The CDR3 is CASSHKDRANTGELFF. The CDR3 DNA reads TGTGCCAGCTCACATAAGGACAGGGCGAACACCGGGGAGCTGTTTTTT.

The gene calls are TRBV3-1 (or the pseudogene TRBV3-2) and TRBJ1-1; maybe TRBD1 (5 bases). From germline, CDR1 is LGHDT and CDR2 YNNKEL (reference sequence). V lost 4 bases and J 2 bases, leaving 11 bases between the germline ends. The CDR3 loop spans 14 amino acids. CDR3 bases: TGTGCCAGCAGCCGGGAGGGACCAAACACTGAAGCTTTCTTT. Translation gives CASSREGPNTEAFF.

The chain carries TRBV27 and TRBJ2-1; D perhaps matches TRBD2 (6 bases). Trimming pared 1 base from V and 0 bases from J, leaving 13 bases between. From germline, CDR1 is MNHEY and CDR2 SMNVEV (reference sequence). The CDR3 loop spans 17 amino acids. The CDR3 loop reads CASSLYPELASYNEQFF. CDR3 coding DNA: TGTGCCAGCAGTTTATACCCAGAACTAGCCTCCTACAATGAGCAGTTCTTC.

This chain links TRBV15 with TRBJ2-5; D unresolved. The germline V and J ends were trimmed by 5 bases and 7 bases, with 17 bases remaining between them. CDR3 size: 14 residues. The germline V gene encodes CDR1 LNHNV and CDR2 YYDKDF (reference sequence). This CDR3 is CATSRVPEQWTQYF. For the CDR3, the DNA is TGTGCCACCAGCCGGGTTCCGGAGCAATGGACCCAGTACTTC.

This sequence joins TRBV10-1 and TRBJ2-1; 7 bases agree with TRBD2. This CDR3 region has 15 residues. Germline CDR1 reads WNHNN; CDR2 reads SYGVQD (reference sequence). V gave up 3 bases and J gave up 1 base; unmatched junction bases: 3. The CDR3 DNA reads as TGCGCCAGCAGTGAAGGCGGGGGATCCTACAATGAGCAGTTCTTC. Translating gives CASSEGGGSYNEQFF.

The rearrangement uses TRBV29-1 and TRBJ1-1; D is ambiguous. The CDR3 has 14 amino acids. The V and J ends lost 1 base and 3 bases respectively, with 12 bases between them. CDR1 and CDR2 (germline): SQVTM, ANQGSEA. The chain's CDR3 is CSVEVGVRDTEAFF. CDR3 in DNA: TGCAGCGTTGAAGTCGGGGTAAGGGACACTGAAGCTTTCTTT.

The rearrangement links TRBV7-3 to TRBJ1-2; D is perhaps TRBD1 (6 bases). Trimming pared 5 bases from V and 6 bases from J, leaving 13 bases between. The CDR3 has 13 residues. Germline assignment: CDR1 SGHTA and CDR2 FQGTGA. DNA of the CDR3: TGTGCCAGCAGCAGCACAGGGAGGGATGGCTACACCTTC. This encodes CASSSTGRDGYTF.

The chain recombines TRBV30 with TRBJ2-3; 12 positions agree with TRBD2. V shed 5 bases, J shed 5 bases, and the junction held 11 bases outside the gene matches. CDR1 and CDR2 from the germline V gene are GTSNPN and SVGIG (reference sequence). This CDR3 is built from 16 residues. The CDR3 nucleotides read TGTGCCTGGTCTAAGTTACTAGCGGGGGGACAAGATACGCAGTATTTT. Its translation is CAWSKLLAGGQDTQYF.

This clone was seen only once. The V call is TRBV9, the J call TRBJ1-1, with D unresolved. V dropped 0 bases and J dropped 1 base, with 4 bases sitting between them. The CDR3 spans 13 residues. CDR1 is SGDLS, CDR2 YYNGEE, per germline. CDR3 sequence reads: CASSVATNTEAFF. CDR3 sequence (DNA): TGTGCCAGCAGCGTAGCTACGAACACTGAAGCTTTCTTT.

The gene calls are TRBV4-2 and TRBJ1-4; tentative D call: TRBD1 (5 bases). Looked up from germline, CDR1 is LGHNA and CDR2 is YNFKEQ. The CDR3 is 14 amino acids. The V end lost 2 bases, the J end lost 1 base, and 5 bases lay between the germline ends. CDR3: CASSQTGTNEKLFF. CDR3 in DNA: TGTGCCAGCAGCCAAACAGGAACTAATGAAAAACTGTTTTTT.

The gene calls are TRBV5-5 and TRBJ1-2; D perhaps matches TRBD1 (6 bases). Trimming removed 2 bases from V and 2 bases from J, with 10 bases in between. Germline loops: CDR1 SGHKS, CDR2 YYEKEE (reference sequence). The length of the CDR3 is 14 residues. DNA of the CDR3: TGTGCCAGCAGCTTAGGGCAGGGGAACTATGGCTACACCTTC. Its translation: CASSLGQGNYGYTF. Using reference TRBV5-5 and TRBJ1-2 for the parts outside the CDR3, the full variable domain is DAGVTQSPTHLIKTRGQQVTLRCSPISGHKSVSWYQQVLGQGPQFIFQYYEKEERGRGNFPDRFSARQFPNYSSELNVNALLLGDSALYLCASSLGQGNYGYTFGSGTRLTVV.

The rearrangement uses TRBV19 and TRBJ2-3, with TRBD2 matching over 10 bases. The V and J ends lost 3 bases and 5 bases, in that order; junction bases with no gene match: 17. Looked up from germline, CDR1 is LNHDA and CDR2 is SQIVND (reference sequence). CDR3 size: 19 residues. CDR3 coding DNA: TGTGCCAGTAGTATTCGGAGGGGGACCGCTAGCGGGGGAGGAGATACGCAGTATTTT. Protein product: CASSIRRGTASGGGDTQYF.

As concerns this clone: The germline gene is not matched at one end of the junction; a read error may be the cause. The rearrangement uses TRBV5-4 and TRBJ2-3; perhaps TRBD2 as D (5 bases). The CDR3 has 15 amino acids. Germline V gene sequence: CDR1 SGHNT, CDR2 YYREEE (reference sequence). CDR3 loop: CASSLAREGTDTQYF. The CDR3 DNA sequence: TGTGCCAGCAGCTTGGCTCGAGAGGGCACCGATACGCAGTATTTT.

The CDR3 reads CASSQDSGTGNTEAFF. CDR3 nucleotides: TGCGCCAGCAGCCAAGATTCAGGGACAGGGAACACTGAAGCTTTCTTT. This sequence joins TRBV4-1 and TRBJ1-1; 8 bases line up with TRBD1. Germline V gives CDR1 MGHRA, CDR2 YSYEKL. CDR3 size: 16 residues. V was pared by 0 bases and J by 1 base, with 4 bases of the junction left unmatched.

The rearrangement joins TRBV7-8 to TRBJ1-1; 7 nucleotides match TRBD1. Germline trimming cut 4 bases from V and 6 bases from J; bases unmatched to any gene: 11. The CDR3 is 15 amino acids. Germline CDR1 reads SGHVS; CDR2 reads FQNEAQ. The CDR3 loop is CASSYSITDRPEAFF. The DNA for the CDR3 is TGTGCCAGCAGCTATTCCATCACGGACAGGCCTGAAGCTTTCTTT. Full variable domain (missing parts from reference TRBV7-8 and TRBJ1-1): GAGVSQSPRYKVAKRGQDVALRCDPISGHVSLFWYQQALGQGPEFLTYFQNEAQLDKSGLPSDRFFAERPEGSVSTLKIQRTQQEDSAVYLCASSYSITDRPEAFFGQGTRLTVV.

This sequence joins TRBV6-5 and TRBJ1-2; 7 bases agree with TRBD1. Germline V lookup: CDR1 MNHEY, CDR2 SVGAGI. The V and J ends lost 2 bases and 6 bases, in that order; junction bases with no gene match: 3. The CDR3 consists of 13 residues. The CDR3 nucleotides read TGTGCCAGCAGTTACGACAGGGTTGATGGCTACACCTTC. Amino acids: CASSYDRVDGYTF.

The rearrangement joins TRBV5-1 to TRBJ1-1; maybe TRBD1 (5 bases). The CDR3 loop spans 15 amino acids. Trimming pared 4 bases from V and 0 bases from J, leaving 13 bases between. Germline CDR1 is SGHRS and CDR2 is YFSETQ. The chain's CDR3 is CASSQGRGVNTEAFF. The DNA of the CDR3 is TGCGCCAGCAGCCAAGGACGGGGGGTGAACACTGAAGCTTTCTTT. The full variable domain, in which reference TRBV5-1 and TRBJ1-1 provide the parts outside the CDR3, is KAGVTQTPRYLIKTRGQQVTLSCSPISGHRSVSWYQQTPGQGLQFLFEYFSETQRNKGNFPGRFSGRQFSNSRSEMNVSTLELGDSALYLCASSQGRGVNTEAFFGQGTRLTVV.

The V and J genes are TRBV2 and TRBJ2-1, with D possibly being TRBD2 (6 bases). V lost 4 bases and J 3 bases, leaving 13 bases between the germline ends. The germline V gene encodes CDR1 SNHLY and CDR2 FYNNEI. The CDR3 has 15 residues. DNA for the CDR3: TGTGCCAGCAGTGCGTCTGGCGGGGACTACAATGAGCAGTTCTTC. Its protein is CASSASGGDYNEQFF.